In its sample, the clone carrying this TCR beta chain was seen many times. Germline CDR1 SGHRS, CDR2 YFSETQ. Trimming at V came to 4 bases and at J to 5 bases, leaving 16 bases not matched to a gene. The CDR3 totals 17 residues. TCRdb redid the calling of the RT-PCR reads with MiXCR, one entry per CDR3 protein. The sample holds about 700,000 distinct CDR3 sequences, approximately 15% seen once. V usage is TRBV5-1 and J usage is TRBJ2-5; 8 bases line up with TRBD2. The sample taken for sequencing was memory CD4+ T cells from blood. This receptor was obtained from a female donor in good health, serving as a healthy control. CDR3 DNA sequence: TGCGCCAGCAGCCGAGAGCCCGGGACTAGAACTTGGGAGACCCAGTACTTC. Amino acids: CASSREPGTRTWETQYF.